This is a list of T cell receptor beta chains from one sample in a study of tumor and adjacent non-tumor tissue in lung cancer. MiXCR, applied by TCRdb to the multiplex PCR reads, yields one record per CDR3 protein. The top ten clones hold approximately 55% of a sample with around 80,000 distinct CDR3 sequences, roughly 80% of them seen once. The sequenced sample consisted of distant non-tumor lung tissue. These TCRs come from a man between 60 and 75 years old with non-small cell lung cancer. Both conserved end residues are part of each CDR3. The D gene is left open where the match is weak. For some rows the clone size is stated as once, few or many, or as a class when expanded; others skip it.

d_call j_call v_call clone_size cdr3_aa cdr3_nt
. TRBJ1-1 TRBV4-3 . CACSQSFRLSTEAFF TGTGCCTGCAGCCAATCGTTCAGGTTGAGCACTGAAGCATTCTTT
. TRBJ2-7 TRBV5-6 . CASSLVPEGGNEQYF TGTGCTAGCAGCTTGGTACCAGAGGGCGGGAACGAGCAGTACTTC
TRBD1 TRBJ1-6 TRBV20-1 . CSAKERQGNNSPLHF TGTAGTGCTAAAGAAAGACAGGGCAATAATTCACCCCTCCACTTT
TRBD1 TRBJ2-6 TRBV18 . CASSRQGSGANVLTF TGTGCCAGCTCACGACAGGGATCTGGGGCCAACGTCCTGACTTTC
. TRBJ1-3 TRBV29-1 many CSAREGSGNTIYF TGCAGCGCCAGGGAGGGCTCTGGAAACACCATATATTTT
. TRBJ2-1 TRBV4-1 . CVSSQDRGPRRRGEQFF TGCGTCAGCAGCCAGGATCGGGGCCCCAGGAGGCGGGGTGAGCAGTTCTTC
TRBD2 TRBJ2-2 TRBV11-3 . CASSTRGAGGYRAGGMFF TGTGCCAGCAGCACCCGGGGAGCGGGAGGATACAGAGCCGGGGGGATGTTTTTT
. TRBJ2-3 TRBV7-9 once CVSSLRGARGTDTQYF TGTGTCAGCAGCTTACGGGGGGCTCGGGGCACAGATACGCAGTATTTT
. TRBJ1-1 TRBV28 . CARTLLKGLHTEAFF TGTGCCCGCACTCTACTGAAGGGCCTACATACTGAAGCTTTCTTT
. TRBJ1-1 TRBV29-1 . CRVEGGSAQAFF TGTAGGGTTGAAGGTGGATCCGCTCAAGCTTTCTTT
. TRBJ2-1 TRBV12-3/TRBV12-4 . CASSLITRDSEQFF TGTGCCAGCAGTTTAATTACTAGAGACAGTGAGCAGTTCTTC
. TRBJ1-1 TRBV11-2 . CASSFPLGQHETLF TGTGCCAGCAGTTTCCCCCTGGGACAACATGAAACTCTCTTT
TRBD1 TRBJ1-1 TRBV4-3 . CASNLTGVGTEVFF TGCGCCAGCAACCTAACAGGGGTGGGAACTGAAGTTTTCTTT
. TRBJ1-2 TRBV6-1 . CASITLTGNIYGYTF TGTGCCAGCATCACACTGACAGGCAATATCTATGGCTACACCTTC
. TRBJ2-1 TRBV5-6 many CASSSDISSYNEQFF TGTGCCAGCAGCTCGGACATTAGCTCCTACAATGAGCAGTTCTTC
TRBD2 TRBJ2-1 TRBV5-4 . CAISGGGRARNERFF TGCGCCATCAGCGGGGGGGGGAGGGCCAGAAATGAGCGGTTCTTC
TRBD2 TRBJ2-1 TRBV29-1 . CNGVEAGDSDEQLF TGCAACGGGGTGGAGGCGGGAGACTCGGATGAGCAGCTTTTC
TRBD1 TRBJ1-1 TRBV5-4 . CASSVGRQGRGDTETFF TGTGCCAGCAGCGTCGGTCGACAGGGACGAGGCGACACTGAAACTTTCTTC
. TRBJ2-3 TRBV5-1 . CASSYDSGGRDTQYF TGCGCCAGCAGCTATGATAGTGGGGGCAGAGATACGCAGTATTTT
. TRBJ2-5 TRBV5-1 . CASSSMFEETQYF TGCGCCAGCAGCTCAATGTTTGAAGAGACCCAGTACTTC
. TRBJ1-2 TRBV11-3 . CANSPPGTGCYTF TGTGCCAACAGCCCCCCAGGGACTGGTTGCTACACCTTC
. TRBJ2-5 TRBV11-2 . CACSSTMWGPKETQCF TGTGCCTGCAGCTCCACAATGTGGGGGCCAAAGGAGACCCAGTGCTTC
. TRBJ1-1 TRBV11-3 . CPISLTPNLYGRNTEAFF TGTCCCATCAGTTTAACGCCGAATCTGTATGGTCGGAACACTGAAGCTTTCTTT
. TRBJ2-4 TRBV7-9 . CVSSFVAGGDRKNIQYF TGTGTCAGCAGCTTCGTGGCTGGCGGAGACCGGAAAAACATTCAGTACTTC
. TRBJ2-6 TRBV11-2 . CASSPTSRGATGAKVLTF TGTGCCAGCAGTCCAACTAGCAGGGGAGCTACTGGGGCCAAAGTCCTGACTTTC
. TRBJ2-6 TRBV6-2/TRBV6-3 . CASSNSPGANVLTF TGTGCCAGCAGCAACAGCCCTGGGGCCAACGTCCTGACTTTC
. TRBJ1-2 TRBV29-1 . CSVEQGWLRRYTF TGCAGCGTTGAACAGGGGTGGCTGAGACGCTACACTTTC
TRBD2 TRBJ2-3 TRBV11-2 . CASSLETSGPQYF TGTGCCAGCAGCTTAGAGACTAGCGGACCCCAGTATTTT
. TRBJ2-5 TRBV6-5 . CAGNDTGTAEAQYF TGTGCCGGCAATGATACCGGGACCGCGGAGGCCCAGTACTTC
. TRBJ1-5 TRBV20-1 . CSTLPTGRAGNQPQHF TGCAGTACTCTCCCGACGGGGCGCGCGGGCAATCAGCCCCAGCATTTT
. TRBJ2-1 TRBV6-5 . CASSYGGSGGSNYNDQLF TGTGCCAGTAGTTACGGGGGTTCGGGGGGCTCTAATTACAATGATCAGCTCTTC
. TRBJ1-1 TRBV11-2 . CGSSLDLNTVAFF TGTGGCAGCAGCTTGGATCTGAACACTGTAGCTTTCTTT
TRBD1 TRBJ2-5 TRBV11-2 . CSSSSTGGKTNYF TGTTCCAGCAGCTCTACAGGGGGAAAGACCAACTACTTC
. TRBJ2-2 TRBV6-2/TRBV6-3 . CASSYLSIPGEVFF TGTGCCAGCAGTTACTTGAGTATACCCGGGGAAGTGTTTTTT
. TRBJ2-3 TRBV4-3 . CARSQDRAGTTYTQYF TGCGCCAGGAGCCAAGATAGAGCGGGCACAACATATACGCAGTATTTT
. TRBJ2-5 TRBV20-1 once CSARDLGGVNRETQYF TGCAGTGCTAGAGATCTGGGGGGAGTGAACCGAGAGACCCAGTACTTC
. TRBJ2-3 TRBV5-1 . CASSLSARPDTQYF TGCGCCAGCAGCTTGTCAGCGAGACCAGATACGCAGTATTTT
TRBD2 TRBJ2-1 TRBV29-1 . CSANGLAGDWDEQFF TGCAGCGCCAATGGGCTAGCGGGTGATTGGGATGAGCAGTTCTTC
. TRBJ2-2 TRBV10-2 . CAGSEFSGELFF TGCGCCGGCAGTGAGTTCTCCGGGGAACTGTTTTTT
. TRBJ2-2 TRBV20-1 . CSATTGSVTGQLFF TGCAGTGCTACTACCGGGTCAGTCACAGGGCAGCTGTTTTTT
. TRBJ2-2 TRBV20-1 . CSARVSDAEQTGELFF TGCAGTGCTAGGGTTTCGGACGCGGAACAAACCGGGGAGTTGTTTTTT
. TRBJ2-5 TRBV20-1 . CSASNVAVEIQYF TGCAGTGCTAGTAATGTAGCGGTGGAGATCCAGTACTTC
. TRBJ2-5 TRBV24-1 few CATSVNRDLNDLYQETQYF TGTGCCACCAGTGTAAACAGGGACCTTAACGACTTGTACCAAGAGACCCAGTACTTC
. TRBJ1-5 TRBV20-1 . CNAKSAWVDQPQHF TGCAATGCTAAGTCTGCATGGGTTGATCAGCCCCAGCATTTT
TRBD2 TRBJ2-5 TRBV11-3 . CVSNIGLAGGKTQYF TGTGTCAGCAACATCGGACTAGCGGGGGGGAAGACCCAGTACTTC
. TRBJ2-7 TRBV7-9 many CASSRPSNGDEQYF TGTGCCAGCAGTCGTCCCAGTAACGGTGACGAGCAGTACTTC
TRBD2 TRBJ2-1 TRBV4-1 . CVSSLVVGRAHEQFF TGCGTCAGCAGCCTGGTGGTCGGGAGGGCCCATGAGCAGTTCTTC
. TRBJ2-1 TRBV11-3 . CASCPEGGRSNEQFF TGTGCCAGCTGCCCCGAAGGGGGGCGAAGCAATGAGCAGTTCTTC
TRBD2 TRBJ2-3 TRBV20-1 . CSARDIAGERTDLQYF TGCAGTGCTAGAGATATAGCGGGAGAAAGGACAGATTTGCAGTATTTT
TRBD2 TRBJ2-2 TRBV29-1 few CSVEAPSGRAPGELFF TGCAGCGTTGAAGCCCCTAGCGGGAGGGCCCCCGGGGAGCTGTTTTTT
. TRBJ1-1 TRBV12-3/TRBV12-4 . CISSPRGRGVSNTEAIF TGTATCAGCAGCCCAAGGGGACGGGGGGTTTCGAACACTGAAGCTATCTTT
. TRBJ2-5 TRBV29-1 . CSVTAGETQYF TGCAGTGTTACAGCCGGGGAGACCCAGTACTTC
. TRBJ2-2 TRBV12-3/TRBV12-4 . CASSPPTTNTGELSF TGTGCCAGCAGTCCCCCCACTACGAACACCGGGGAGCTATCTTTT
. TRBJ2-7 TRBV20-1 once CSASGQALYEQYF TGCAGTGCTAGCGGCCAGGCGCTCTACGAGCAGTACTTC